This T cell receptor (beta chain) was recovered during a study of CD8 T cells in Susac syndrome. Sequencing targeted TCR beta in T cells from blood (CD8+ and CD4+). Random hexamers served to reverse transcribe roughly 0.45 to 1 ug RNA. The authors amplified TCR beta CDR3 across 54 Vbeta and 13 Jbeta using immunoSEQ multiplex PCR. TCRdb reanalysed the immunoSEQ multiplex PCR reads using MiXCR and keeps one entry per CDR3 protein. The repertoire holds 180,000 or so distinct CDR3 sequences, with about 95% as singletons. Trimming removed 7 bases from V and 8 bases from J, with 17 bases in between. Germline V gene data show CDR1 as MNHEY and CDR2 as SMNVEV (reference sequence). CDR3 length: 13 residues.

V usage is TRBV27 and J usage is TRBJ1-1; D gene ambiguous. The sample comprised CD4+ T cells from PBMCs. The sequence was collected from a human donor in good health. The CDR3 here is CASIRAYRGEAFF. In nucleotides, the CDR3 is TGTGCCAGCATTCGAGCCTATAGAGGGGAAGCTTTCTTT.